The clone carrying this T cell receptor beta chain occurred once. Authors' processing steps: Using reference gene primer amplification, nucleated cell counts were estimated. Sequencing used immunoSEQ multiplex PCR; TCRdb keeps in-frame clones, though not all of them. The DNA was the basis for D and trimming; V, J and clone size are from that table. The table shows about 240,000 clones, with 86% occurring only once. These data are taken from a study of blood T cell repertoires in COVID-19. Overall study: Italy, Spain and the United States were the sources of the convalescent and acute COVID-19 samples. Sources were T cells, B-cell-depleted T cells, or PBMCs; the material itself was cDNA or gDNA.

Sequenced input: peripheral blood. This receptor was taken from a man aged 60 to 75 with acute or convalescent COVID-19.

CDR3: CSVASGMGEQFF. Here the CDR3 DNA reads TGCAGCGTTGCCAGCGGGATGGGTGAGCAGTTCTTC. The chain links TRBV29-1 to TRBJ2-1, with 7 bases lining up with TRBD2. The CDR3 loop spans 12 amino acids. V lost 4 bases to trimming and J lost 9 bases; unmatched junction nucleotides: 6. The germline CDR1 and CDR2 sequences are SQVTM and ANQGSEA.